This TCR beta chain appears in the sequencing data of a study of response to subunit inactivated influenza vaccine. Study conclusions and caveats: Only a handful of new T cells, the authors suggested, are recruited with each seasonal influenza vaccination.

A single record per CDR3 protein comes from TCRdb applying MiXCR to the RT-PCR reads. The sample yields roughly 700,000 distinct CDR3 sequences, around 14% seen once. This clonotype was counted between two and nine times. The antigen is undetermined. The length of the CDR3 is 15 residues. Trimming at V came to 6 bases and at J to 5 bases, leaving 11 bases not matched to a gene. CDR1 is SGHRS and CDR2 is YFSETQ in the germline V gene. This TCR came from a man aged 50-60 years who received an inactivated influenza vaccine. Source: PBMCs from blood, taken less than 15 days before vaccination. The rearrangement uses TRBV5-1 and TRBJ2-1; TRBD2 agrees at 7 bases. The CDR3 reads CASMEVAGVNNEQFF. The DNA of the CDR3 is TGCGCCAGCATGGAGGTTGCGGGAGTGAACAATGAGCAGTTCTTC.